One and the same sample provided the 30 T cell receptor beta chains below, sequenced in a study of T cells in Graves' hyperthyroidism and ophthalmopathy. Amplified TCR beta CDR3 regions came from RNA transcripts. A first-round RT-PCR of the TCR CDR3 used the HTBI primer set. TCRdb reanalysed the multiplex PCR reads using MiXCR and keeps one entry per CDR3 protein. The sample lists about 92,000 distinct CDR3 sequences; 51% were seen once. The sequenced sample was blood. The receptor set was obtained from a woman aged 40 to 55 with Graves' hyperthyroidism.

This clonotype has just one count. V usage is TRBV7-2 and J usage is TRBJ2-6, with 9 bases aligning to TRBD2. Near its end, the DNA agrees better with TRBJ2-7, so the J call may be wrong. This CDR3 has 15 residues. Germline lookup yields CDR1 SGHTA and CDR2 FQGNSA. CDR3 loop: CASSLVVSGSHEQYF. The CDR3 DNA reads TGTGCCAGCAGCTTAGTGGTTAGCGGGAGTCACGAGCAGTACTTC.

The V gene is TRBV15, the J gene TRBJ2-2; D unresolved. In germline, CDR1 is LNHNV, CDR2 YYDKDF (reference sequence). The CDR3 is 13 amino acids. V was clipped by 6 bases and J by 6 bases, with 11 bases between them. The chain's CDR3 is CATSKPIAGELFF. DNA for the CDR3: TGTGCCACCAGTAAGCCAATCGCCGGGGAGCTGTTTTTT.

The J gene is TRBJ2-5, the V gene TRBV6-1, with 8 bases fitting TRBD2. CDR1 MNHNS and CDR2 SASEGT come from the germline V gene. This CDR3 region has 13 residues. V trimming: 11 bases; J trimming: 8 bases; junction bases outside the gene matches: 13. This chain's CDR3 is CAAGASGFQTQYF. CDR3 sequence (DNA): TGTGCCGCAGGGGCTAGCGGGTTCCAAACCCAGTACTTC.

The CDR3 region is CASSARTFDGYTF. CDR3 in DNA: TGTGCCAGCAGCGCTAGGACGTTCGATGGCTACACCTTC. V gene TRBV13 combines with J gene TRBJ1-2; D gene unclear. The V end lost 5 bases, the J end lost 6 bases, and 13 bases lay between the germline ends. The CDR3 loop spans 13 amino acids. Germline CDR1 and CDR2: PRHDT and FYEKMQ (reference sequence). The variable domain in full, with the rest retrieved from reference TRBV13 and TRBJ1-2, is AAGVIQSPRHLIKEKRETATLKCYPIPRHDTVYWYQQGPGQDPQFLISFYEKMQSDKGSIPDRFSAQQFSDYHSELNMSSLELGDSALYFCASSARTFDGYTFGSGTRLTVV.

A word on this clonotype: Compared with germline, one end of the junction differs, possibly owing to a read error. CDR3 region: CTSSQIGDYNEQFF. CDR3 bases: TGTACCAGCAGCCAAATTGGGGACTACAATGAGCAGTTCTTC. The chain joins TRBV4-2 to TRBJ2-1; D is uncertain. This CDR3 region has 14 residues. Germline V lookup: CDR1 LGHNA, CDR2 YNFKEQ.

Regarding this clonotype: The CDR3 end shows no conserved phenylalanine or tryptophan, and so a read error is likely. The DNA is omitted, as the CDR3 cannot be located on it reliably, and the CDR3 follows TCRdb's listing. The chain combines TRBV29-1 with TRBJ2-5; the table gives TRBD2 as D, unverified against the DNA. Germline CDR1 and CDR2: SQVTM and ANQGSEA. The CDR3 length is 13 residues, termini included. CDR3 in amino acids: CSAAGGGGYTFGS.

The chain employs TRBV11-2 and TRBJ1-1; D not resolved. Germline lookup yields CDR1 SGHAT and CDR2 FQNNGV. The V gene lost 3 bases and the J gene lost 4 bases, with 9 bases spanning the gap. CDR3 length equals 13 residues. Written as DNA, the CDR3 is TGTGCCAGCAGCTTCCAATCAGGCACTGAAGCTTTCTTT. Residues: CASSFQSGTEAFF.

CDR3 loop: CASSQGGFQETQYF. The CDR3 coding sequence is TGTGCCAGCAGCCAGGGCGGCTTCCAAGAGACCCAGTACTTC. The chain is built from TRBV7-2 and TRBJ2-5; D possibly corresponds to TRBD1 (5 bases). Germline V gene data show CDR1 as SGHTA and CDR2 as FQGNSA. The CDR3 loop spans 14 amino acids. Deletions cut 5 bases from V and 1 base from J, with 11 bases between.

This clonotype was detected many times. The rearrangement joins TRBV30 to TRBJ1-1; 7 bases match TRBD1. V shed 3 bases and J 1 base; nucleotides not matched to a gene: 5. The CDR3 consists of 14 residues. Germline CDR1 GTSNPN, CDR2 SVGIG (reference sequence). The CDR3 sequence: CAWRGGTANTEAFF. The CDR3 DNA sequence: TGTGCCTGGAGGGGAGGGACAGCGAACACTGAAGCTTTCTTT.

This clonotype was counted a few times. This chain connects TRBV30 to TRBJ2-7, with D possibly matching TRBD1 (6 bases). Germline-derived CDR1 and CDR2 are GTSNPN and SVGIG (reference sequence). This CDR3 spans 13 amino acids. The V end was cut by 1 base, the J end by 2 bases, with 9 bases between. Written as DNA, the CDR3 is TGTGCCTGGAGTGCGGGACAAGCCTACGAGCAGTACTTC. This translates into CAWSAGQAYEQYF.

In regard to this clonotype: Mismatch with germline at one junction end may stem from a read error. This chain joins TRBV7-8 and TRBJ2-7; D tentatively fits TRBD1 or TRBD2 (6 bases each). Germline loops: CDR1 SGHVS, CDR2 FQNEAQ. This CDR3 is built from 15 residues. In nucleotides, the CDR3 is TGTGCCAGCAGCCAAGATTGGGGGGCCCTCTACGAGCAGTGCTTC. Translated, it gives CASSQDWGALYEQCF.

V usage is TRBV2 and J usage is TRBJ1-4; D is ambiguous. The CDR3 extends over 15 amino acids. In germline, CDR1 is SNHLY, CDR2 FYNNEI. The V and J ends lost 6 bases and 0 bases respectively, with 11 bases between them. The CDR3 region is CASSSRGTTNEKLFF. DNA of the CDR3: TGTGCCAGCAGCTCCCGAGGGACAACTAATGAAAAACTGTTTTTT.

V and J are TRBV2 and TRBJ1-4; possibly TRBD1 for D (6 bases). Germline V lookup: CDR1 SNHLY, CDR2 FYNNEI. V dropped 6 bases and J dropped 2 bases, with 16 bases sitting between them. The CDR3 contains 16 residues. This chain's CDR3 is CASRAPGGGTNEKLFF. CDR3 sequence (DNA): TGTGCCAGCAGGGCACCAGGCGGGGGCACTAATGAAAAACTGTTTTTT.

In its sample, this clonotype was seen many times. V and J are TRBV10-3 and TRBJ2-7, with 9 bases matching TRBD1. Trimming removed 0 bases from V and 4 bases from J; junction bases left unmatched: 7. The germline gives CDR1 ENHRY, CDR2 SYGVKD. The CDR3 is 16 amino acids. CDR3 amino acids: CAISESGGQGLYEQYF. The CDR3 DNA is TGTGCCATCAGTGAGTCGGGAGGACAGGGGTTATACGAGCAGTACTTC.

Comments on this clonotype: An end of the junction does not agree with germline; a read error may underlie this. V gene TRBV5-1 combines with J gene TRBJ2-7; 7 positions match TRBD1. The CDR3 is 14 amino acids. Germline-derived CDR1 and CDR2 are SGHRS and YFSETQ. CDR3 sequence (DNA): TGCGCCAGCAGCTGGACAGGCCTAGGCTACGGGCAGTACTTC. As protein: CASSWTGLGYGQYF.

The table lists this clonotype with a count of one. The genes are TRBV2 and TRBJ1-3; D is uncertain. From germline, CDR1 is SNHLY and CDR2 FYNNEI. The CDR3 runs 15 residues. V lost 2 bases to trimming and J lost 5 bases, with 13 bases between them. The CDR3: CASSESGNGRNTIYF. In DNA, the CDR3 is TGTGCCAGCAGTGAATCCGGGAACGGGAGAAACACCATATATTTT.

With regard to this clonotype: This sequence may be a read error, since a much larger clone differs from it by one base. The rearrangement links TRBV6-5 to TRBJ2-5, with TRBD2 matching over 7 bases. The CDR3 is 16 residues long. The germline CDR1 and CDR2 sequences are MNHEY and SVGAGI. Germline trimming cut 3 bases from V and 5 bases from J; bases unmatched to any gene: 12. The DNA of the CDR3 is TGTGCCAGCAGTTATACGGCGACTAGCAACTCCGAGACCCAGTACTTC. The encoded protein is CASSYTATSNSETQYF.

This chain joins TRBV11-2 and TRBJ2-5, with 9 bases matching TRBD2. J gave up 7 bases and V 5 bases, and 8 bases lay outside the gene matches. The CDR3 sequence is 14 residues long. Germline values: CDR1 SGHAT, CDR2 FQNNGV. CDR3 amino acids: CASSAGGVGGTQYF. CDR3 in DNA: TGTGCCAGCAGCGCGGGGGGGGTCGGCGGGACCCAGTACTTC. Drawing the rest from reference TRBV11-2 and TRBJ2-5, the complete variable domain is EAGVAQSPRYKIIEKRQSVAFWCNPISGHATLYWYQQILGQGPKLLIQFQNNGVVDDSQLPKDRFSAERLKGVDSTLKIQPAKLEDSAVYLCASSAGGVGGTQYFGPGTRLLVL.

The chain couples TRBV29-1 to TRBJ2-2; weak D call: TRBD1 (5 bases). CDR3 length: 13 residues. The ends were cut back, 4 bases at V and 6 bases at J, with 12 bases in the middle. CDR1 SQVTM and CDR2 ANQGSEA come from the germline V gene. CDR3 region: CSVAIGAAGELFF. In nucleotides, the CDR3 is TGCAGCGTTGCCATAGGGGCGGCCGGGGAGCTGTTTTTT.

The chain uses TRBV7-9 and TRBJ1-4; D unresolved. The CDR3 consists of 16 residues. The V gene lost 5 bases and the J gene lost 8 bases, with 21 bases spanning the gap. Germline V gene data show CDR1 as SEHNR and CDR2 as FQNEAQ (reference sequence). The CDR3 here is CASSPPWVQRREKLFF. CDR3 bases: TGTGCCAGCAGCCCCCCGTGGGTACAACGGAGAGAAAAACTGTTTTTT.

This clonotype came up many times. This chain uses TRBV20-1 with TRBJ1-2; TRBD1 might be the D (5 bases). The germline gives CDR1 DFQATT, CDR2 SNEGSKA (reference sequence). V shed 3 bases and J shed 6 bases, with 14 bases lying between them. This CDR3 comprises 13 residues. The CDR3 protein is CSARPREFDGYTF. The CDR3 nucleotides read TGCAGTGCTAGGCCCAGGGAGTTTGATGGCTACACCTTC.

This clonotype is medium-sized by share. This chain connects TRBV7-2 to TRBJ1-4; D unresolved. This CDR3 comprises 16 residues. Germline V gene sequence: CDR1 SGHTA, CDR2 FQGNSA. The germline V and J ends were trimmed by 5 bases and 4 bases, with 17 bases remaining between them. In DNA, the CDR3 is TGTGCCAGCAGCCCACCCCCGCCCTGGGGTAATGAAAAACTGTTTTTT. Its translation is CASSPPPPWGNEKLFF.

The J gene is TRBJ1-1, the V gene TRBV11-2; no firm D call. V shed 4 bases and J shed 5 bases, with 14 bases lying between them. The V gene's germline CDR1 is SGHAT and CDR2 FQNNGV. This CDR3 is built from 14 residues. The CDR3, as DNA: TGTGCCAGCAGCTCGAGGCCCGGGAGAACTGAAGCTTTCTTT. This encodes CASSSRPGRTEAFF.

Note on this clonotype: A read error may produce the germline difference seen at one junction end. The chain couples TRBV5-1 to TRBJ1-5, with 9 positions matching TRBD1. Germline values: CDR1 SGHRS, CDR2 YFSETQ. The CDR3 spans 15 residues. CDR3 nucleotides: TGTGCCAGCACACACCGCGGGACAGGGTATCAGCCCCAGCATTTT. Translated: CASTHRGTGYQPQHF.

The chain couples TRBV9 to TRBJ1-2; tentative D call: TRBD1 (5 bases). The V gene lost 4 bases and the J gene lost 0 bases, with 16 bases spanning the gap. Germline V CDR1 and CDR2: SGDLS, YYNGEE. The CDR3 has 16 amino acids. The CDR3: CASSLGTQSSNYGYTF. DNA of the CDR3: TGTGCCAGCAGCCTCGGGACTCAAAGCTCTAACTATGGCTACACCTTC.

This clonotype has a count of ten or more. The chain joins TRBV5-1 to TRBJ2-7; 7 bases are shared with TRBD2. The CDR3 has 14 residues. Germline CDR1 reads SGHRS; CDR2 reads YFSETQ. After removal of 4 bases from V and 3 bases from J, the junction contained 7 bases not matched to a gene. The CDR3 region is CASSREAQIYEQYF. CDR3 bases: TGCGCCAGCAGCCGGGAGGCCCAGATCTACGAGCAGTACTTC.

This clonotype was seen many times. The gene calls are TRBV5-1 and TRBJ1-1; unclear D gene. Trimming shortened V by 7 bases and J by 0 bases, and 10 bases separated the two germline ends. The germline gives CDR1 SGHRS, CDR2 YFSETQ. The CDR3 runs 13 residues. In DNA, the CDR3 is TGCGCCAGCTCGGCCGACATGAACACTGAAGCTTTCTTT. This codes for CASSADMNTEAFF. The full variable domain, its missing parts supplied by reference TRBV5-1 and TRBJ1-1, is KAGVTQTPRYLIKTRGQQVTLSCSPISGHRSVSWYQQTPGQGLQFLFEYFSETQRNKGNFPGRFSGRQFSNSRSEMNVSTLELGDSALYLCASSADMNTEAFFGQGTRLTVV.

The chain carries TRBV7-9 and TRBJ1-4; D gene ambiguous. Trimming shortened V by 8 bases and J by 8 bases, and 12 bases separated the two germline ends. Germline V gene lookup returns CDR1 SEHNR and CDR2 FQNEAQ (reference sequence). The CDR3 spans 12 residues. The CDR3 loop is CASGLAGEKLFF. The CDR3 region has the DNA TGTGCCAGCGGACTAGCGGGAGAAAAACTGTTTTTT.

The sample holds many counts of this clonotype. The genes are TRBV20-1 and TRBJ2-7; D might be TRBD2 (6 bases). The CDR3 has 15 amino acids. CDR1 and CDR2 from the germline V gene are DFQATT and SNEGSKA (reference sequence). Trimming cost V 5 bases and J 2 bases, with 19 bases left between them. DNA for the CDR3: TGCAGTGCTGAGTCGACGTCTAGCGTGGCCTACGAGCAGTACTTC. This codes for CSAESTSSVAYEQYF.

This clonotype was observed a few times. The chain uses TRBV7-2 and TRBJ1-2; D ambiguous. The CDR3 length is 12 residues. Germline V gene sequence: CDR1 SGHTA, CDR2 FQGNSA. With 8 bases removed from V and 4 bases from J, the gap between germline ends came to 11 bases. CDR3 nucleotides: TGTGCCAGCTCACCCCGGATCTATGGCTACACCTTC. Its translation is CASSPRIYGYTF. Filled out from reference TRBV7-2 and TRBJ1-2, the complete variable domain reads GAGVSQSPSNKVTEKGKDVELRCDPISGHTALYWYRQSLGQGLEFLIYFQGNSAPDKSGLPSDRFSAERTGGSVSTLTIQRTQQEDSAVYLCASSPRIYGYTFGSGTRLTVV.